This entry lists 3 T cell receptor beta chains sequenced from one sample in a study of cytomegalovirus exposure and HLA in healthy donors. Clones were read by immunoSEQ multiplex PCR, and TCRdb kept only the in-frame ones, dropping some. The profile covers fewer than 350,000 clones, with 70% to 90% appearing a single time and 0.92% taken by the ten largest. Sequences were obtained from PBMCs. The receptors stem from a woman between 18 and 29 years old in good health and CMV-seronegative.

The chain combines TRBV28 with TRBJ1-2; tentatively, D is TRBD1 (6 bases). Trimming pared 3 bases from V and 4 bases from J, leaving 15 bases between. Germline V gene sequence: CDR1 MDHEN, CDR2 SYDVKM. This CDR3 has 15 amino acids. In DNA form, the CDR3 reads TGTGCCAGCAGTTTTGGTCAGGGGCGGGTCTATGGCTACACCTTC. Encoded protein: CASSFGQGRVYGYTF.

The DNA of the CDR3 is TGTGCCAGCAGTTTTCCCGCGGGAGTCGCTATCGAGGAGCAGTTCTTC. This gives the protein CASSFPAGVAIEEQFF. The chain joins TRBV6-6 to TRBJ2-1; 7 nucleotides line up with TRBD2. The germline gives CDR1 MNHNY, CDR2 SVGAGI (reference sequence). There are 16 residues in the CDR3. V shed 4 bases, J shed 10 bases, and the junction held 16 bases outside the gene matches.

V is TRBV7-3 and J is TRBJ1-1; 10 bases match TRBD1. This CDR3 is built from 15 residues. V gave up 4 bases and J gave up 5 bases; unmatched junction bases: 7. Germline loops: CDR1 SGHTA, CDR2 FQGTGA. CDR3 DNA: TGTGCCAGCAGCTCTCGACAGGGGGCAGGAACTGAAGCTTTCTTT. This gives the protein CASSSRQGAGTEAFF.